The rows below give T cell receptor beta chains drawn from one sample of a study of blood T cell repertoires in COVID-19. Sequencing was performed with immunoSEQ multiplex PCR; in TCRdb, only in-frame clones are kept and a portion is missing. The data hold some 460,000 clones, with around 90% observed a single time. Sequencing was carried out using PBMCs or T cells enriched from blood (not recorded which). The source is a woman aged 18-30 years with acute COVID-19. Each CDR3 is given with its conserved first and last residue. Each record gives: D gene, V gene, clone size, J gene, CDR3 protein, CDR3 DNA. D genes are given only for firm matches. Clone size appears in some rows only: once, few, many, or a class for an expanded clone.

d_call: TRBD1
v_call: TRBV24-1
clone_size: -
j_call: TRBJ2-5
cdr3_aa: CATSDQGTGGVHQETQYF
cdr3_nt: TGTGCCACCAGTGACCAGGGGACAGGGGGAGTCCACCAAGAGACCCAGTACTTC

d_call: -
v_call: TRBV29-1
clone_size: -
j_call: TRBJ2-3
cdr3_aa: CSVRTGSAFTDTQYF
cdr3_nt: TGCAGCGTCCGTACTGGTTCCGCGTTCACAGATACGCAGTATTTT

d_call: -
v_call: TRBV2
clone_size: -
j_call: TRBJ1-4
cdr3_aa: CASKVGVSRNEKLFF
cdr3_nt: TGTGCCAGCAAGGTCGGGGTCAGCCGAAATGAAAAACTGTTTTTT

d_call: TRBD1
v_call: TRBV10-3
clone_size: -
j_call: TRBJ1-6
cdr3_aa: CAISHPGQSNSPLHF
cdr3_nt: TGTGCCATCAGTCACCCGGGACAGTCTAATTCACCCCTCCACTTT

d_call: TRBD2
v_call: TRBV27
clone_size: -
j_call: TRBJ2-1
cdr3_aa: CASSLSFIRRGLAGGGEQFF
cdr3_nt: TGTGCCAGCAGTTTATCTTTTATTCGTAGGGGACTAGCGGGAGGAGGCGAGCAGTTCTTC

d_call: -
v_call: TRBV6-5
clone_size: -
j_call: TRBJ1-1
cdr3_aa: CASSKSPRVNTEAFF
cdr3_nt: TGTGCCAGCTCCAAGTCCCCGAGGGTGAACACTGAAGCTTTCTTT

d_call: TRBD1
v_call: TRBV19
clone_size: -
j_call: TRBJ1-1
cdr3_aa: CASSRQGMNTEAFF
cdr3_nt: TGTGCCAGTAGTAGACAGGGCATGAACACTGAAGCTTTCTTT

d_call: -
v_call: TRBV9
clone_size: -
j_call: TRBJ2-3
cdr3_aa: CASSDDGGPSTDTQYF
cdr3_nt: TGTGCCAGCAGCGACGACGGGGGGCCGAGCACAGATACGCAGTATTTT

d_call: TRBD1
v_call: TRBV6-5
clone_size: few
j_call: TRBJ1-2
cdr3_aa: CASSRDRGNYGYTF
cdr3_nt: TGTGCCAGCAGCCGGGACAGGGGTAACTATGGCTACACCTTC

d_call: -
v_call: TRBV15
clone_size: -
j_call: TRBJ1-4
cdr3_aa: CATSRAGEEKLFF
cdr3_nt: TGTGCCACCAGCAGAGCAGGGGAGGAAAAACTGTTTTTT

d_call: TRBD1
v_call: TRBV28
clone_size: once
j_call: TRBJ1-2
cdr3_aa: CASSLANRGIVYGYTF
cdr3_nt: TGTGCCAGCAGTTTGGCAAACAGGGGCATAGTCTATGGCTACACCTTC

d_call: -
v_call: TRBV3-1/TRBV3-2
clone_size: -
j_call: TRBJ1-6
cdr3_aa: CASSQGSGSSYNSPLHF
cdr3_nt: TGTGCCAGCAGCCAAGGGAGCGGGAGCTCCTATAATTCACCCCTCCACTTT

d_call: -
v_call: TRBV10-1
clone_size: -
j_call: TRBJ2-7
cdr3_aa: CASSFRGYEQYF
cdr3_nt: TGCGCCAGCAGCTTCAGGGGATACGAGCAGTACTTC

d_call: -
v_call: TRBV7-8
clone_size: few
j_call: TRBJ2-1
cdr3_aa: CASSLAEAGGYNEQFF
cdr3_nt: TGTGCCAGCAGCTTAGCGGAGGCAGGGGGGTACAATGAGCAGTTCTTC

d_call: -
v_call: TRBV19
clone_size: -
j_call: TRBJ2-3
cdr3_aa: CASSGGGLTDTQYF
cdr3_nt: TGTGCCAGTTCCGGCGGCGGACTCACAGATACGCAGTATTTT

d_call: -
v_call: TRBV7-9
clone_size: -
j_call: TRBJ1-4
cdr3_aa: CASSLLTGNPNEKLFF
cdr3_nt: TGTGCCAGCAGCTTATTAACCGGGAACCCAAATGAAAAACTGTTTTTT

d_call: -
v_call: TRBV11-2
clone_size: few
j_call: TRBJ1-2
cdr3_aa: CASSLGSGYTF
cdr3_nt: TGTGCCAGCAGTCTAGGGAGTGGCTACACCTTC

d_call: TRBD2
v_call: TRBV28
clone_size: -
j_call: TRBJ2-1
cdr3_aa: CASSLGGAGNEQFF
cdr3_nt: TGTGCCAGCAGTTTGGGGGGAGCGGGGAATGAGCAGTTCTTC

d_call: -
v_call: TRBV10-1
clone_size: -
j_call: TRBJ1-1
cdr3_aa: CASSESQNTEAFF
cdr3_nt: TGCGCCAGCAGTGAGTCCCAGAACACTGAAGCTTTCTTT

d_call: TRBD1
v_call: TRBV19
clone_size: -
j_call: TRBJ2-6
cdr3_aa: CASSDPGQGSSGANVLTF
cdr3_nt: TGTGCCAGTAGTGATCCGGGACAGGGAAGCTCTGGGGCCAACGTCCTGACTTTC

d_call: -
v_call: TRBV2
clone_size: few
j_call: TRBJ1-6
cdr3_aa: CASSTGIYNSPLHF
cdr3_nt: TGTGCCAGCAGCACAGGGATCTATAATTCACCCCTCCACTTT

d_call: TRBD1
v_call: TRBV3-1/TRBV3-2
clone_size: -
j_call: TRBJ1-1
cdr3_aa: CASSLNTGAWDTEAFF
cdr3_nt: TGTGCCAGCAGCCTAAATACAGGGGCATGGGACACTGAAGCTTTCTTT

d_call: -
v_call: TRBV19
clone_size: -
j_call: TRBJ2-1
cdr3_aa: CASSPTDSLIGNEQFF
cdr3_nt: TGTGCCAGTAGCCCTACCGACAGCCTAATAGGTAATGAGCAGTTCTTC

d_call: TRBD1
v_call: TRBV19
clone_size: -
j_call: TRBJ2-7
cdr3_aa: CASSTKNLSRQGGLYEQYF
cdr3_nt: TGTGCCAGCTCCACGAAAAATCTGTCTCGACAGGGGGGGCTTTACGAGCAGTACTTC

d_call: TRBD1
v_call: TRBV30
clone_size: -
j_call: TRBJ1-2
cdr3_aa: CAWSQTGGGYTF
cdr3_nt: TGTGCCTGGAGCCAGACAGGGGGTGGCTACACCTTC

d_call: -
v_call: TRBV6-5
clone_size: -
j_call: TRBJ1-2
cdr3_aa: CASSYSGGGGYTF
cdr3_nt: TGTGCCAGCAGTTACTCAGGGGGGGGAGGCTACACCTTC

d_call: TRBD2
v_call: TRBV28
clone_size: -
j_call: TRBJ2-7
cdr3_aa: CASSYKGLAGGYEQYF
cdr3_nt: TGTGCCAGCAGTTATAAGGGACTAGCGGGAGGCTACGAGCAGTACTTC

d_call: TRBD1
v_call: TRBV28
clone_size: -
j_call: TRBJ1-2
cdr3_aa: CASRTGQGVYGYTF
cdr3_nt: TGTGCCAGCAGGACGGGACAGGGGGTCTATGGCTACACCTTC

d_call: -
v_call: TRBV3-1/TRBV3-2
clone_size: once
j_call: TRBJ1-5
cdr3_aa: CASSQMAASNQPQHF
cdr3_nt: TGTGCCAGCAGCCAAATGGCGGCTAGCAATCAGCCCCAGCATTTT

d_call: -
v_call: TRBV3-1/TRBV3-2
clone_size: -
j_call: TRBJ2-1
cdr3_aa: CASSQDEVLAASDEQFF
cdr3_nt: TGTGCCAGCAGCCAAGACGAGGTGCTAGCAGCTAGCGATGAGCAGTTCTTC

d_call: -
v_call: TRBV11-2
clone_size: -
j_call: TRBJ2-7
cdr3_aa: CASSLVRVSSYEQYF
cdr3_nt: TGTGCCAGCAGCTTAGTGCGGGTTAGCTCCTACGAGCAGTACTTC

d_call: TRBD1
v_call: TRBV2
clone_size: -
j_call: TRBJ1-6
cdr3_aa: CASLGTDNSPLHF
cdr3_nt: TGTGCCAGCTTAGGGACAGATAATTCACCCCTCCACTTT

d_call: TRBD2
v_call: TRBV6-5
clone_size: once
j_call: TRBJ2-1
cdr3_aa: CASSWTSGGREQFF
cdr3_nt: TGTGCCAGCAGTTGGACTAGCGGGGGGAGGGAGCAGTTCTTC

d_call: TRBD2
v_call: TRBV2
clone_size: -
j_call: TRBJ2-7
cdr3_aa: CASGGRNYEQYF
cdr3_nt: TGTGCCAGCGGCGGGAGAAACTACGAGCAGTACTTC

d_call: -
v_call: TRBV3-1/TRBV3-2
clone_size: -
j_call: TRBJ2-7
cdr3_aa: CASSQPGHIYEQYF
cdr3_nt: TGTGCCAGCAGCCAGCCGGGACACATATACGAGCAGTACTTC

d_call: -
v_call: TRBV5-6
clone_size: -
j_call: TRBJ1-2
cdr3_aa: CASSLVRDYGYTF
cdr3_nt: TGTGCCAGCAGCTTGGTACGGGATTATGGCTACACCTTC

d_call: -
v_call: TRBV24-1
clone_size: -
j_call: TRBJ2-2
cdr3_aa: CATSEAVAGELFF
cdr3_nt: TGTGCCACCAGTGAGGCTGTGGCCGGGGAGCTGTTTTTT

d_call: -
v_call: TRBV5-1
clone_size: -
j_call: TRBJ1-4
cdr3_aa: CASSLDHGGPTNEKLFF
cdr3_nt: TGCGCCAGCAGCTTGGATCACGGGGGGCCGACTAATGAAAAACTGTTTTTT

d_call: -
v_call: TRBV12-3/TRBV12-4
clone_size: -
j_call: TRBJ1-1
cdr3_aa: CASSFQEDTEAFF
cdr3_nt: TGTGCCAGCAGTTTCCAAGAGGACACTGAAGCTTTCTTT

d_call: -
v_call: TRBV9
clone_size: -
j_call: TRBJ2-1
cdr3_aa: CASSVAGGGSNEQFF
cdr3_nt: TGTGCCAGCAGCGTAGCCGGGGGAGGAAGCAATGAGCAGTTCTTC

d_call: TRBD1
v_call: TRBV7-2
clone_size: -
j_call: TRBJ1-1
cdr3_aa: CASTPRDRAKAFF
cdr3_nt: TGTGCCAGTACCCCTCGGGACAGGGCGAAAGCTTTCTTT

d_call: -
v_call: TRBV18
clone_size: -
j_call: TRBJ1-4
cdr3_aa: CASSPREGFTEKLFF
cdr3_nt: TGTGCCAGCTCACCCCGGGAAGGGTTTACTGAAAAACTGTTTTTT

d_call: -
v_call: TRBV5-1
clone_size: -
j_call: TRBJ2-6
cdr3_aa: CASSLEGVSGANVLTF
cdr3_nt: TGCGCCAGCAGCCTAGAGGGGGTCTCTGGGGCCAACGTCCTGACTTTC

d_call: -
v_call: TRBV28
clone_size: few
j_call: TRBJ1-5
cdr3_aa: CASSPYSNQPQHF
cdr3_nt: TGTGCCAGCAGTCCGTATAGCAATCAGCCCCAGCATTTT

d_call: -
v_call: TRBV11-2
clone_size: -
j_call: TRBJ2-3
cdr3_aa: CASSFSRGANTDTQYF
cdr3_nt: TGTGCCAGCAGCTTTTCCCGGGGGGCTAACACAGATACGCAGTATTTT

d_call: TRBD2
v_call: TRBV9
clone_size: -
j_call: TRBJ2-3
cdr3_aa: CASSISGGRISDTQYF
cdr3_nt: TGTGCCAGCAGCATCAGCGGGGGGCGGATCTCAGATACGCAGTATTTT

d_call: -
v_call: TRBV6-2/TRBV6-3
clone_size: -
j_call: TRBJ2-2
cdr3_aa: CASSYQLASANTGELFF
cdr3_nt: TGTGCCAGCAGTTATCAACTAGCCTCCGCGAACACCGGGGAGCTGTTTTTT

d_call: -
v_call: TRBV7-9
clone_size: -
j_call: TRBJ1-1
cdr3_aa: CATLRGVNTEAFF
cdr3_nt: TGTGCCACCTTGCGGGGTGTGAACACTGAAGCTTTCTTT

d_call: TRBD2
v_call: TRBV28
clone_size: -
j_call: TRBJ2-1
cdr3_aa: CASSLRFGGRVTDNEQFF
cdr3_nt: TGTGCCAGCAGTTTACGTTTTGGCGGGAGAGTCACGGACAATGAGCAGTTCTTC

d_call: -
v_call: TRBV10-1
clone_size: -
j_call: TRBJ1-1
cdr3_aa: CASSESKGYTEAFF
cdr3_nt: TGCGCCAGCAGTGAGTCAAAGGGGTACACTGAAGCTTTCTTT

d_call: -
v_call: TRBV6-1
clone_size: -
j_call: TRBJ2-7
cdr3_aa: CASSDKARRYEQYF
cdr3_nt: TGTGCCAGCAGTGACAAGGCTAGACGCTACGAGCAGTACTTC

d_call: -
v_call: TRBV11-3
clone_size: -
j_call: TRBJ2-7
cdr3_aa: CASSLTGTYEQYF
cdr3_nt: TGTGCCAGCAGCCTTACAGGAACCTACGAGCAGTACTTC

d_call: TRBD1
v_call: TRBV10-3
clone_size: -
j_call: TRBJ1-5
cdr3_aa: CAISESITGGQPQHF
cdr3_nt: TGTGCCATCAGTGAGTCTATTACAGGGGGCCAGCCCCAGCATTTT

d_call: -
v_call: TRBV19
clone_size: once
j_call: TRBJ2-7
cdr3_aa: CASSTGESYEQYF
cdr3_nt: TGTGCCAGTAGTACAGGGGAAAGTTACGAGCAGTACTTC

d_call: -
v_call: TRBV27
clone_size: -
j_call: TRBJ1-1
cdr3_aa: CASSLSNWNTEAFF
cdr3_nt: TGTGCCAGCAGTTTATCGAACTGGAACACTGAAGCTTTCTTT

d_call: TRBD1
v_call: TRBV5-4
clone_size: -
j_call: TRBJ2-7
cdr3_aa: CASSWGDRATYEQYF
cdr3_nt: TGTGCCAGCAGCTGGGGGGACAGGGCAACCTACGAGCAGTACTTC